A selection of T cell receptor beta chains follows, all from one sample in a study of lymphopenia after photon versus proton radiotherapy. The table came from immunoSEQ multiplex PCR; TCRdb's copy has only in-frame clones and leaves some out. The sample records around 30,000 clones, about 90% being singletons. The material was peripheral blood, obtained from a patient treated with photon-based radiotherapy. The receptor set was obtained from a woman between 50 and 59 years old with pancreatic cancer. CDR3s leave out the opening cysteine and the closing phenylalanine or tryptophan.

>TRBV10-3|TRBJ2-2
AISERGHSNTGELF
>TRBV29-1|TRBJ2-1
SVEGMGLAGFSDNEQF
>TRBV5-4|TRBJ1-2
ASSNRTGWIYGYT
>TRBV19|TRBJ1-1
ASSERQNTEAF
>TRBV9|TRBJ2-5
ASSLDGAGGLKETQY
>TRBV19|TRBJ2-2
ATTSGSNTGELF
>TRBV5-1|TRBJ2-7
ASSYTGTFTYEQY
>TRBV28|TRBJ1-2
ASSLSPGSNYGYT
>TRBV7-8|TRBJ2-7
ASSFGGSYEQY
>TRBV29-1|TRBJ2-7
SAEDRASYEQY
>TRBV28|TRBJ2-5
ASRDNRVAETQY
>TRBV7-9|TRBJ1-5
ASSLARQDNQPQH
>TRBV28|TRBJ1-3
ASSLRGTGRNTIY
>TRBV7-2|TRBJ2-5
ASSLGLAGQETQY
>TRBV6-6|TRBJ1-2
ASSPTGDYGYT
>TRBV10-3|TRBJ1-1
AISFSGLGVTEAF
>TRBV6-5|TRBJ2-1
ASRAGGYNEQF
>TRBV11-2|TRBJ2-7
ASRGQGTYEQY
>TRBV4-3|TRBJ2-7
ASSLGQGEHYEQY
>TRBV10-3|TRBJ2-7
AISETGRGEQY
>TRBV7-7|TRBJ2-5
ASSLTGFVETQY
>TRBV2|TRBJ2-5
ASRTAGGRETQY
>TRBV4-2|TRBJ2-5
ASSQDQETQY
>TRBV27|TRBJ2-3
ASSLPGTSTDTQY
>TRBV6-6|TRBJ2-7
ASRGANEQY
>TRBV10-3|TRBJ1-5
AISDGLSNQPQH
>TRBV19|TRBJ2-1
ASSIRLPGQLADSSYNEQF
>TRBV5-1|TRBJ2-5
ASSPGQVEETQY
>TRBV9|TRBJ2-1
ASSASMGAGEQF
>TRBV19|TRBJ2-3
ASSIATGLRTDTQY
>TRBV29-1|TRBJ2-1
SATSGSASGTTRDYNEQF
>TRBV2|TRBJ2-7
ASRTGGAPREQY
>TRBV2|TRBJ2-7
ASSEGTRESYEQY
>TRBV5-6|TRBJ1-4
ASSPTGGVGEKLF
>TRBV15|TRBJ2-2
ATSRPGTSGTGELF
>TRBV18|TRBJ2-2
ASSPELGIGVGELF
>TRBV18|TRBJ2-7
ASSPPGHGEQY
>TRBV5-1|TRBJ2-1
ASSPDNLPINEQF
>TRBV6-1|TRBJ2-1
ASSSRGAVNEQF
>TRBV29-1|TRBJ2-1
SVEDPGTSWNEQF
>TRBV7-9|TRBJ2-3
ASSPEGLTDTQY
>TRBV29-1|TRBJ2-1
SVGTSTGNEQF
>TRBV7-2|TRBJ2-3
ASSLDGQRTDTQY
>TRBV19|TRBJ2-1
ASSTGQGPSYNEQF
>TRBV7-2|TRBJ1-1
ASSLTREGEAF
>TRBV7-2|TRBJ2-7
ASSLTVYEQY